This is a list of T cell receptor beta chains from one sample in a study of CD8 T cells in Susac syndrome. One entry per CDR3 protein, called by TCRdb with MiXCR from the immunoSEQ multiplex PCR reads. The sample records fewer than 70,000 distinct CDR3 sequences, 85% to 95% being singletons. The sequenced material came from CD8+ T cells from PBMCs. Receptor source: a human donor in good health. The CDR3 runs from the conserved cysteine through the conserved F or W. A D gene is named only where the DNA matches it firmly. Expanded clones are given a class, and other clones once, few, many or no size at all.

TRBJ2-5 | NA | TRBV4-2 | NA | TGTGCCAGCAGCCAAGACCCCTCCTTGCCTGATGGTGAAGGGACCCAGTACTTC | CASSQDPSLPDGEGTQYF
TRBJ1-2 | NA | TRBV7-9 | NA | TGTGCCAGCAGCTTTAACCCAAGCAGACAGCAGTTC | CASSFNPSRQQF
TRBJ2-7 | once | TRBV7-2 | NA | TGTGCCAGCAGCTTAAGGGGACCCCTAGATTTAGGCTCCTACGAGCAGTACTTC | CASSLRGPLDLGSYEQYF
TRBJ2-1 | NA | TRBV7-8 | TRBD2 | TGTGCCAGCAGCTTGGGACTAGCGGGGGGGCCGTACAATGAGCAGTTCTTC | CASSLGLAGGPYNEQFF
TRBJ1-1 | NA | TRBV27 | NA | TGTGCCAGCAGTTTATCAACGGTCAGGGGTACTGAAGCTTTCTTT | CASSLSTVRGTEAFF
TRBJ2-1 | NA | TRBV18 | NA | TGTGCCAGCTCACCAGGGGTCAATGAGCAGTTCTTC | CASSPGVNEQFF
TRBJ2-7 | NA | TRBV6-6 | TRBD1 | TGTGCCAGCAGTTGGGGACAGGGAACCTACGAGCAGTACTTC | CASSWGQGTYEQYF
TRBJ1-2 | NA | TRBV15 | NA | TGTGCCACCAGCAGAGGTTCCTCTGAGGGGGGCTACACCTTC | CATSRGSSEGGYTF
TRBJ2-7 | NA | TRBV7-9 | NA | TGTGCCAGCAGCTTAACGATAGGGGGCGAGCAGTACTTC | CASSLTIGGEQYF
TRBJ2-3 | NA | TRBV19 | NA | TGTGCCAGTAGTACAGGAGCAGATACGCAGTATTTT | CASSTGADTQYF
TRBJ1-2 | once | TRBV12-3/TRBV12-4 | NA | TGTGCCACCTCGACGGGGGGGCGCCTCTATGGCTACACCTTC | CATSTGGRLYGYTF
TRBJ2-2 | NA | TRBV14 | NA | TGTGCCAGCAGCGAACTGGCCGGGGAGCTGTTTTTT | CASSELAGELFF
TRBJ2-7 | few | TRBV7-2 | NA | TGTGCCAGCACCCCCTCGAGTACCGGGGGCTTGGAGCAGTACTTC | CASTPSSTGGLEQYF
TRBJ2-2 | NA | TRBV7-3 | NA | TGTGCCAGCAGCATGGGCCTTGGGGAGCTGTTTTTT | CASSMGLGELFF
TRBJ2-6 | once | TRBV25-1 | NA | TGTGCCAGCAGTGGTCGGGGCCCCGCGTTCTCTGGGGCCAACGTCCTGACTTTC | CASSGRGPAFSGANVLTF
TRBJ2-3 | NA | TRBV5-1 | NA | TGCGCCAGCAGCTATTATCTAGATACGCAGTATTTT | CASSYYLDTQYF
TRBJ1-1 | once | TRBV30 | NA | TGTGCCCGCCCGGGACACAAAAACACTGAAGCTTTCTTT | CARPGHKNTEAFF
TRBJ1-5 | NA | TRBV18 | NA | TGTGCCAGCTCACCTACAGGGAATCAGCCCCAGCATTTT | CASSPTGNQPQHF
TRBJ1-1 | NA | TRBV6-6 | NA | TGTGCCAGCAGTTACTCCGACGCTGAAGCTTTCTTT | CASSYSDAEAFF
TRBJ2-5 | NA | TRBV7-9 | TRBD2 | TGTGCCAGCAGCCGAAGCGGGGGGGAAGAGACCCAGTACTTC | CASSRSGGEETQYF
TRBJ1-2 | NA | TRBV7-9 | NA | TGTGCCAGCAACCTTATAGCGTACGGCTACACCTTC | CASNLIAYGYTF
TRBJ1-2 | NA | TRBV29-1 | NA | TGCAGCGTTGGCGGTTCTAATGGCTACACCTTC | CSVGGSNGYTF
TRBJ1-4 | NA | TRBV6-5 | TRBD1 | TGTGCCAGCAGTGAGGGACAGGGGGGTGAAAAACTGTTTTTT | CASSEGQGGEKLFF
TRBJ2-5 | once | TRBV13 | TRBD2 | TGTGCCAGCAGCCCCCCCCGGGGGGGAGCGGGAGAGACCCAGTACTTC | CASSPPRGGAGETQYF
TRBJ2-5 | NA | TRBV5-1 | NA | TGCGCCAGCAGCTTGAGGACGGAGGAGACCCAGTACTTC | CASSLRTEETQYF
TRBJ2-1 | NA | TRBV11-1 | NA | TGTGCCAGCAGCGGTCGAAGTAGCGGAAGAGACAATGAGCAGTTCTTC | CASSGRSSGRDNEQFF
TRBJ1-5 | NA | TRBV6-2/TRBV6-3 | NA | TGTGCCAGCAGTTACATAGCGATCGATCAGCCCCAGCATTTT | CASSYIAIDQPQHF
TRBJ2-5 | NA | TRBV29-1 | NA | TGCAGCGTTGAAAAACAGTTCACTATCGGGGCCCAGTACTTC | CSVEKQFTIGAQYF
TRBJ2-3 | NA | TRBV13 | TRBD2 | TGTGCCAGCAGCATCCTACTAGCGGGGCGGAGCACAGATACGCAGTATTTT | CASSILLAGRSTDTQYF
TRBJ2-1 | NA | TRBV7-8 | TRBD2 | TGTGCCAGCAACTCGGGGGGGGACAATTACAATGAGCAGTTCTTC | CASNSGGDNYNEQFF
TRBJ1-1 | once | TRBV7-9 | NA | TGTGCCAGCAGCTTATTTGGAGGGGGAGACATGAACACTGAAGCTTTCTTT | CASSLFGGGDMNTEAFF
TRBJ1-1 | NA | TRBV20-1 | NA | TGCAGTGCTAGAGACCCAGTCATGTACACTGAAGCTTTCTTT | CSARDPVMYTEAFF
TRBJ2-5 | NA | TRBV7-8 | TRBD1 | TGTGCCAGCGGGGGCCGGGACAGGGGCCAAGAGACCCAGTACTTC | CASGGRDRGQETQYF
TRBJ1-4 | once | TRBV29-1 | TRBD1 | TGCAGCGCTTTGACAGGGACGGAACTGTTTTTT | CSALTGTELFF
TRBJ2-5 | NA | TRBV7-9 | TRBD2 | TGTGCCAGCAGCCCTAGCGGGGACGAGACCCAGTACTTC | CASSPSGDETQYF
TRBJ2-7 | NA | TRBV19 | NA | TGTGCCAGTAGTATAGATCAAGTCGAGCAGTACTTC | CASSIDQVEQYF
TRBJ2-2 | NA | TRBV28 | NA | TGTGCCAGCAGGGGCTTCGGCACCACCGGGGAGCTGTTTTTT | CASRGFGTTGELFF
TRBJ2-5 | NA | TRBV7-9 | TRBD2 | TGTGCCAGCAGCTTACTGGGGGGGCAAGAGACCCAGTACTTC | CASSLLGGQETQYF
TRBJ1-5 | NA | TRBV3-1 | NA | TGTGCCAGCAGCCAAGACAGCGCCGGGAATCAGCCCCAGCATTTT | CASSQDSAGNQPQHF
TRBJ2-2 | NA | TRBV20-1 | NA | TGCAGTGCTAGCGGGCCAAACACCGGGGAGCTGTTTTTT | CSASGPNTGELFF
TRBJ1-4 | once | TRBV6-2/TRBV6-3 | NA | TGTGCCAGCGGGCTGGACCCTCACTGGGTGTTTTTT | CASGLDPHWVFF
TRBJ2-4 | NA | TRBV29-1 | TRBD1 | TGCAGCGTGGAGGACAGGGGAGTTATGGACATTCAGTACTTC | CSVEDRGVMDIQYF
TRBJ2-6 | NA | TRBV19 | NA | TGTGCCAGTAGTATAGTCCCCCGGGGACATAGATCCCTCTCCGGGGCCAACGTCCTGACTTTC | CASSIVPRGHRSLSGANVLTF
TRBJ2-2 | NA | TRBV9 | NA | TGTGCCAGCAGCGTAGGGTTTACCGGGGAGCTGTTTTTT | CASSVGFTGELFF
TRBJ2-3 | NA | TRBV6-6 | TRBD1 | TGTGCCAGCAGCCAACAGGGGACAGATACGCAGTATTTT | CASSQQGTDTQYF
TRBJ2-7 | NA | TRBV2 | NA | TGTGCCAGCAGAAGTCGGGGAGGCGAGCAGTACTTC | CASRSRGGEQYF
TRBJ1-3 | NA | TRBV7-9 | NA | TGTGCCAGCAGCCTGACGGGTTCCTCTGGAAACACCATATATTTT | CASSLTGSSGNTIYF
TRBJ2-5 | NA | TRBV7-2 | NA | TGTGCCAGCAGACTTCCCGGGACTCCACAAGAGACCCAGTACTTC | CASRLPGTPQETQYF
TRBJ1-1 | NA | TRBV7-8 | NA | TGTGCCAGCAGCTTAAAACAATCTTGGGACACTGAAGCTTTCTTT | CASSLKQSWDTEAFF
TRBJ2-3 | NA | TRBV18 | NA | TGTGCCAGCTCCCCGGTCGGCGGCAGCACAGATACGCAGTATTTT | CASSPVGGSTDTQYF
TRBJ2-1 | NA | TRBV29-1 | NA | TGCAGCGTTTGGGGGCGGGATATCTACAATGAGCAGTTCTTC | CSVWGRDIYNEQFF